The clone carrying this TCR beta chain was counted a few times. Its specificity is not known. Assay: immunoSEQ multiplex PCR; the TCRdb copy retains only in-frame clones and omits some. The table includes over 120,000 clones, around 90% detected once. The V gene's germline CDR1 is SGHRS and CDR2 YFSETQ. The CDR3 is 17 residues long. J gave up 9 bases and V 1 base, and 11 bases lay outside the gene matches. This sample is drawn from a study of T cell responses to AZD1222 COVID-19 vaccine. Notes on the study in general: The number of AZD1222 recipients seropositive at baseline was only five or six. There were repertoire samples only from the period after the peak T cell response. An increase in Spike-specific TCR breadth and depth was observed after two AZD1222 doses. The CD4 TCRs associated with vaccination extended across spike and predominated at 160-218 and 743-854.

This clonotype was obtained from an adult who received the MenACWY meningococcal vaccine as a control. Sequencing used peripheral blood, obtained 28 days after the second dose of the MenACWY control vaccine. J is TRBJ1-6 and V is TRBV5-1; 9 bases match TRBD1. The CDR3 protein is CASSLTPGTGRISPLHF. In DNA, the CDR3 is TGCGCCAGCAGCTTGACCCCCGGGACAGGGCGGATTTCACCCCTCCACTTT.